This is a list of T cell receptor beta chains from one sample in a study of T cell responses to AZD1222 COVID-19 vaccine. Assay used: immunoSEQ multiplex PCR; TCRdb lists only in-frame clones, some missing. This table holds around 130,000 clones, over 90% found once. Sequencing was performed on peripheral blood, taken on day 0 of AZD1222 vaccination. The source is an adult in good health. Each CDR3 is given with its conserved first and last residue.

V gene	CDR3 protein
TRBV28	CASSLVGREGQPQHF
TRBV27	CASRELAAYNEQFF
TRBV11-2	CASMRDTEAFF
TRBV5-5	CASSLVTVNTEAFF
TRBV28	CASSPQTRQGAGELFF
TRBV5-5	CASSLDGAGLKAFF
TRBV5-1	CASSLGESGGGQPQHF
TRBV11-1	CASRAAGGLGTGELFF
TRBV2	CASPLSGGGNEQFF
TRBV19	CASSTGGQPQHF
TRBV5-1	CASSLGQVQGARGYTF
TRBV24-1	CATSDRRNTIYF
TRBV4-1	CASSPSSGAQETQYF
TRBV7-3	CASSPGQGYGYTF
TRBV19	CASSKTGQMNTEAFF
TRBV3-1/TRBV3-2	CASSRWTGDGYTF
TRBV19	CASSTGQTRLVAEAFF
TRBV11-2	CASSLEPGTTNTGELFF
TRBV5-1	CASNLDRNTEAFF
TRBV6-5	CAGDSLNQPQHF
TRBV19	CASSAGTEAKDEQYF
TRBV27	CASSSGVNEQFF
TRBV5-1	CASSRTLAAGELFF
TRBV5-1	CASRLWAESYEQYF
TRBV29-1	CSSGDLDTEAFF
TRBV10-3	CAISEFEVSEQYF
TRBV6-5	CASLEGLMWTQYF
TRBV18	CASSSEETQYF
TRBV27	CASSLGQSNTEAFF
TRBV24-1	CATSDWDGSTDTQYF
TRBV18	CASSLAGDTFEQYF
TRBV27	CASSFLLAGVYPYNEQFF
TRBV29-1	CSLTRGLGTEAFF
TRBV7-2	CASSLKSPTETQYF
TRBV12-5	CASGPRGEADTQYF
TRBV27	CASSLIPSSTDTQYF
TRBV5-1	CASSPLAGGHTGELFF